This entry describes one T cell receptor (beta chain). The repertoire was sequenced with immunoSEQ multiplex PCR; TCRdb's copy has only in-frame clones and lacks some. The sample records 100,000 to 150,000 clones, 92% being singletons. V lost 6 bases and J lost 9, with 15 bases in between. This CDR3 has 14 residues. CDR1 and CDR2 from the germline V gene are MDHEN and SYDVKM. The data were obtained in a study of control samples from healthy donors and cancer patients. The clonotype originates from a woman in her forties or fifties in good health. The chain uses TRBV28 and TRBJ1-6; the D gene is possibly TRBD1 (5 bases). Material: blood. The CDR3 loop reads CASSTGTNVSPLHF. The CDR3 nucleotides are TGTGCCAGCAGCACCGGGACCAACGTTTCACCCCTCCACTTT. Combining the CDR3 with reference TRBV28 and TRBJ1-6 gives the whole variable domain DVKVTQSSRYLVKRTGEKVFLECVQDMDHENMFWYRQDPGLGLRLIYFSYDVKMKEKGDIPEGYSVSREKKERFSLILESASTNQTSMYLCASSTGTNVSPLHFGNGTRLTVT.